Below, 3 T cell receptor beta chains from the same sample are listed, as sequenced in a study of tumor-infiltrating lymphocytes in oesophageal squamous cell carcinoma. Via MiXCR, TCRdb re-called the PCR reads, giving one row per CDR3 protein. The table records some 15,000 distinct CDR3 sequences, about 40% of them present only once. The sequenced material came from blood. The receptors stem from a female donor with esophageal squamous cell carcinoma.

The J gene is TRBJ2-5, the V gene TRBV7-3; 12 positions match TRBD2. Near its end, the DNA agrees better with TRBJ2-1, so the J call may be wrong. Germline V gene sequence: CDR1 SGHTA, CDR2 FQGTGA. This CDR3 contains 16 residues. DNA of the CDR3: TGTGCCAGCAGCAGAGGACTAGCGGGAAGGTGGGATGAGCAGTTCTTC. The encoded protein is CASSRGLAGRWDEQFF.

This chain connects TRBV7-3 to TRBJ1-1; D ambiguous. Germline V gene sequence: CDR1 SGHTA, CDR2 FQGTGA. Trimming took off 4 bases at V and 1 base at J, with 7 bases between the two ends. The CDR3 is 13 amino acids. The CDR3 DNA is TGTGCCAGCAGCTCCAACAGGAACACTGAAGCTTTCTTT. Translated, it gives CASSSNRNTEAFF.

This clonotype was observed many times. The chain links TRBV19 to TRBJ2-1; TRBD2 matches at 11 bases. V shed 7 bases and J 7 bases; nucleotides not matched to a gene: 6. Germline V lookup: CDR1 LNHDA, CDR2 SQIVND (reference sequence). The CDR3 runs to 14 residues. The CDR3 DNA follows: TGTGCCAGTACCCATTCTAGCGGGAGGAATGAGCAGTTCTTC. It specifies CASTHSSGRNEQFF.